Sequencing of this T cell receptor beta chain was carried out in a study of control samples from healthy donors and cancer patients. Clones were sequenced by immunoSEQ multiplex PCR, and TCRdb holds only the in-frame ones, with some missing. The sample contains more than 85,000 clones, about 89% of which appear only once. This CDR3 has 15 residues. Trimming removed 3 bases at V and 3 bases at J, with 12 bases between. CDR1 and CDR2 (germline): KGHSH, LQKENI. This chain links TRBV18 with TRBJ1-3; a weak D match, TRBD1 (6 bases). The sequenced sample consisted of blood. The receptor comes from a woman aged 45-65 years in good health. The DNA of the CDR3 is TGTGCCAGCTCACCGCGAACAGGGTTTGGAAACACCATATATTTT. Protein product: CASSPRTGFGNTIYF.